The T cell receptor (beta chain) under discussion was sequenced for a study of T cell repertoires in cytomegalovirus infection. Overall study: Based on public TCR beta signatures, there were indications of CMV infection and of a matching HLA type.

One entry per CDR3 protein results from TCRdb running MiXCR on the reads. This table holds 510,000 or so distinct CDR3 sequences, roughly 29% found once. In its sample, this clonotype was seen a few times. Its target is not known. The germline V gene has CDR1 MDHEN and CDR2 SYDVKM. Trimming cost V 9 bases and J 0 bases; bases outside gene matches: 11. The CDR3 is 16 residues long. General observations from the study: Ex vivo responses were dominated by HLA-C-restricted CMV-specific TCR beta clonotypes. CMV carriers having the relevant HLA were flagged by cumulative public TCR beta family frequency.

The sequencing input was PBMCs. V is TRBV28 and J is TRBJ1-3; 7 nucleotides line up with TRBD1. The receptor comes from a human donor in good health (CMV status not recorded). Some clones in this sample may be carry-over from other donors' samples. The CDR3 sequence is CASGHPDRTSGNTIYF. The DNA of the CDR3 is TGTGCCAGTGGCCATCCGGACAGGACCTCTGGAAACACCATATATTTT.